This T cell receptor beta chain comes out of a study of graft-versus-host responses after intestinal transplantation. Study-wide background: Following induction with anti-thymocyte globulin, all recipients were given tacrolimus and steroids for two to three years.

This CDR3 contains 13 residues. Looked up from germline, CDR1 is LNHDA and CDR2 is SQIVND (reference sequence). Unmatched junction bases numbered 4, after V lost 6 bases and J lost 6 bases. Graft tissue was processed to release intraepithelial and lamina propria lymphocytes. To note about this clone: The antigen remains undetermined.

Notes on the study in general: GvH clones detected in recipient marrow included some appearing first in ileum or blood. Declines in HvG clones occurring early post-transplant were associated with peak circulating GvH clone levels.

The table came from immunoSEQ multiplex PCR; TCRdb's copy has only in-frame clones and leaves some out. The sample holds 11,000 to 15,000 clones, more than 65% seen once. The chain has TRBV19 and TRBJ2-2; TRBD1 aligns across 7 bases. Sequences were derived from ileum tissue, sampled roughly 26 days after intestinal transplant. The sequence came from a human patient who received an intestinal transplant, so some T cells may come from the graft donor. CDR3 DNA: TGTGCCAGTAGAAATCAGGGGGCCGGGGAGCTGTTTTTT. It codes for CASRNQGAGELFF.